The sequence of this T cell receptor beta chain was determined in a study of blood T cell repertoires in COVID-19. Study at large: The United States, Italy and Spain were the sources of the acute and convalescent COVID-19 samples. PBMCs, B-cell-depleted T cells, or T cells provided the cDNA or gDNA that made up the material.

Unmatched junction bases numbered 2, after V lost 0 bases and J lost 8 bases. Germline lookup yields CDR1 LGHDT and CDR2 YNNKEL (reference sequence). This CDR3 has 15 residues. Authors' analysis steps: Reference gene primer amplification in the assay estimated nucleated cell counts. This table comes from immunoSEQ multiplex PCR, and its TCRdb copy is limited to in-frame clones, with some not included. V, J and clone size are taken as reported in that table, and D and trimming were inferred from the DNA itself. Of about 250,000 clones in the sample, approximately 80% were seen once. The rearrangement uses TRBV3-1 (or the pseudogene TRBV3-2) and TRBJ2-3; 13 bases fit TRBD2. The sequence came from a woman aged 70-85 years with acute or convalescent COVID-19. Specimen: peripheral blood. For the CDR3, the DNA is TGTGCCAGCAGCCAAGAACGGACTAGCGGGGGTACGCAGTATTTT. Protein sequence: CASSQERTSGGTQYF.